The text below deals with one T cell receptor beta chain. Its antigen is still unknown. The data stem from a study of Ad26.COV2.S vaccination and SARS-CoV-2 variants. Repertoires were generated with immunoSEQ multiplex PCR, while TCRdb's copy carries only in-frame clones and drops some. Counted here are over 400,000 clones, approximately 92% occurring once; the ten biggest clones make up 2.5% to 3%. Indicated treatment: roughly 18 received Ad26.COV2.S at low or high dose, single or two shots; roughly 5 received placebo; per-sample allocation not given. Specimens were obtained on day 63 following the first vaccine or placebo injection. The germline V gene has CDR1 LNHDA and CDR2 SQIVND (reference sequence). V was trimmed by 2 bases and J by 7 bases, leaving 8 bases between them. This CDR3 contains 13 residues. Points from the study as a whole: Comparable non-spike TCR breadth was observed in vaccine and placebo recipients. Substantial response breadth was reportedly seen for spike-specific CD8+ and CD4+ T cells after vaccination.

The TCR sequence derives from a person between 18 and 65 years old who received the Ad26.COV2.S COVID-19 vaccine or a placebo. Source: peripheral blood, taken in a trial of Ad26.COV2.S vaccine versus placebo. The chain uses TRBV19 and TRBJ1-4; the D is unclear. The CDR3 DNA is TGTGCCAGTAGTATAAACAGAGTTGAAAAACTGTTTTTT. Translated, it gives CASSINRVEKLFF.